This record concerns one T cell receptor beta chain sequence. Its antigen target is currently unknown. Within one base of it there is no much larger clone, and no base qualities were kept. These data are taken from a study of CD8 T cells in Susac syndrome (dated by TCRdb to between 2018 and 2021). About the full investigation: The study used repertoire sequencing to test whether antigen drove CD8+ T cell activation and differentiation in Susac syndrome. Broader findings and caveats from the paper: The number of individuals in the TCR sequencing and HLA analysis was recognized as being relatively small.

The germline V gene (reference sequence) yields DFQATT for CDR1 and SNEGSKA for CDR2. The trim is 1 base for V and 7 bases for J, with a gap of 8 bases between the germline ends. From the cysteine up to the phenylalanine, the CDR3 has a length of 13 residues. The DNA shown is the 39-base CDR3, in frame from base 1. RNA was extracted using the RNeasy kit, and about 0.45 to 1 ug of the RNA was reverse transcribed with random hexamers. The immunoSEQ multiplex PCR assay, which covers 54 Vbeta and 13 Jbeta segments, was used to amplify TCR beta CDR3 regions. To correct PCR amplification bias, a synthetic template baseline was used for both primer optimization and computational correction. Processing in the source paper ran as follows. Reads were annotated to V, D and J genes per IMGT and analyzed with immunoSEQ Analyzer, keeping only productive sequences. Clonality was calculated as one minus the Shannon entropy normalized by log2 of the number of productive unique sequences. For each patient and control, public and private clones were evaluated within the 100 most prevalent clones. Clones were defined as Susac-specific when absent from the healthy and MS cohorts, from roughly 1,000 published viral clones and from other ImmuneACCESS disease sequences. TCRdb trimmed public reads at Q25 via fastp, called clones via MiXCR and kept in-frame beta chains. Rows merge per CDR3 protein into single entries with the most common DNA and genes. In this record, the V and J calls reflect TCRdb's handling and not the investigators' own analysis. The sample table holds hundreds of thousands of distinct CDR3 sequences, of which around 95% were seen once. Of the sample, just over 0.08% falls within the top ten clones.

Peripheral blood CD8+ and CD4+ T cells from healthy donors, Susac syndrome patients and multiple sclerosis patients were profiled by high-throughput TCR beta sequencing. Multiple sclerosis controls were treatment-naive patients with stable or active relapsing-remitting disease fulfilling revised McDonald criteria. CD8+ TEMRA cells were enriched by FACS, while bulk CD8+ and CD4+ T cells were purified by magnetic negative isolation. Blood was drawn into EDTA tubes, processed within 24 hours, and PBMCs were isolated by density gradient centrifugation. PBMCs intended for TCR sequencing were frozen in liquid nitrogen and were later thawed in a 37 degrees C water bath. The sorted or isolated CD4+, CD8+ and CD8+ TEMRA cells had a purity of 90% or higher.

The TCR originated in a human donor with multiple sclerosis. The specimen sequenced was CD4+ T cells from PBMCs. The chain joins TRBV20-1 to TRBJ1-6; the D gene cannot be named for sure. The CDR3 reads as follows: CSARAGQNSPLHF. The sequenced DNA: TGCAGTGCTAGAGCCGGCCAGAATTCACCCCTCCACTTT.